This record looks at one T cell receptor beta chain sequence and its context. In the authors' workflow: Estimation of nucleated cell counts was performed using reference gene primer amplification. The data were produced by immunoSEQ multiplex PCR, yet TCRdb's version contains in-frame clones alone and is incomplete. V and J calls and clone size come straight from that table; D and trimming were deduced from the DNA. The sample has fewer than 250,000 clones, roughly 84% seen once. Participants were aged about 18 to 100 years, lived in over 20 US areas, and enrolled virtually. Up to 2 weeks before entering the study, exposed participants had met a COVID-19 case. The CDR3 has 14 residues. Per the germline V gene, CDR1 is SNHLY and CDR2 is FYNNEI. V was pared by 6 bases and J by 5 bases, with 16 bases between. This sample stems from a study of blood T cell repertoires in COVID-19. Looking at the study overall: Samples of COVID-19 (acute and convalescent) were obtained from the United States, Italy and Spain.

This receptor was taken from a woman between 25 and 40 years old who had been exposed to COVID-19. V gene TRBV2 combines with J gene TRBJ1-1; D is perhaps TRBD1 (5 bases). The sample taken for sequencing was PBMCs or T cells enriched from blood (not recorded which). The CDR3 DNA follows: TGTGCCAGCAGCAGAGGAGCGGGGGGGACTGAAGCTTTCTTT. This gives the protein CASSRGAGGTEAFF. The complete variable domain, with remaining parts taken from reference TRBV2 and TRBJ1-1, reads EPEVTQTPSHQVTQMGQEVILRCVPISNHLYFYWYRQILGQKVEFLVSFYNNEISEKSEIFDDQFSVERPDGSNFTLKIRSTKLEDSAMYFCASSRGAGGTEAFFGQGTRLTVV.